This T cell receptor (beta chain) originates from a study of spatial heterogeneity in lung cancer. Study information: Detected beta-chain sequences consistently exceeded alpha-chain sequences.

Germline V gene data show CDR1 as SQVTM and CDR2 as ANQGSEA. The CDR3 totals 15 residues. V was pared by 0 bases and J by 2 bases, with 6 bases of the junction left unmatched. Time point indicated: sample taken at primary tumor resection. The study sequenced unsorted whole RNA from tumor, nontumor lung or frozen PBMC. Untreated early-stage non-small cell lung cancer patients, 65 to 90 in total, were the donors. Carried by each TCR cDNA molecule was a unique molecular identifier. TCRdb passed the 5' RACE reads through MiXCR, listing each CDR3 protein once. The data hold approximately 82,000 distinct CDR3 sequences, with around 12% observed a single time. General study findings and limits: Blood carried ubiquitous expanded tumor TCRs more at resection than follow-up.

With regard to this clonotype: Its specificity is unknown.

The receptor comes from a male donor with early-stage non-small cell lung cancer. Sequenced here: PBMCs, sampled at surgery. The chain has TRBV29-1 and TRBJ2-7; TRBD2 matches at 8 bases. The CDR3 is CSVEDGAGAPYEQYF. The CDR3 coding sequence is TGCAGCGTTGAAGATGGAGCGGGGGCCCCCTACGAGCAGTACTTC.